A single sample is the source of the 21 T cell receptor beta chains below, sequenced in a study of CD8 T cells in Susac syndrome. RNA totalling roughly 0.45 to 1 ug underwent reverse transcription with random hexamers. TCRdb redid the calling of the immunoSEQ multiplex PCR reads with MiXCR, one entry per CDR3 protein. Among about 210,000 distinct CDR3 sequences listed, about 94% were seen once. Sequencing was performed on CD4+ T cells from PBMCs. All receptors come from a human donor with Susac syndrome.

The chain is built from TRBV30 and TRBJ1-5; D not certain. The V gene lost 5 bases and the J gene lost 5 bases, with 16 bases spanning the gap. The CDR3 spans 14 residues. Germline V gives CDR1 GTSNPN, CDR2 SVGIG (reference sequence). For the CDR3, the DNA is TGTGCCTGGGGCTCAGATGCCCGGGATCAGCCCCAGCATTTT. Protein sequence: CAWGSDARDQPQHF.

V and J are TRBV6-2 or TRBV6-3 and TRBJ2-7; no definite D call. The germline V and J ends were trimmed by 7 bases and 4 bases, with 14 bases remaining between them. The V gene's germline CDR1 is MNHEY and CDR2 SVGEGT. CDR3 length: 13 amino acids. CDR3 amino acids: CASNVGWDYEQYF. The CDR3, as DNA: TGTGCCAGCAACGTCGGTTGGGATTACGAGCAGTACTTC.

This chain uses TRBV19 with TRBJ1-2, with TRBD1 matching over 8 bases. The CDR3 covers 12 residues. Per the germline V gene, CDR1 is LNHDA and CDR2 is SQIVND (reference sequence). Unmatched junction bases numbered 6, after V lost 9 bases and J lost 6 bases. CDR3 residues: CASYRQGNGYTF. The CDR3 DNA sequence: TGTGCCAGCTATAGACAGGGGAATGGCTACACCTTC.

The V gene is TRBV19, the J gene TRBJ1-1; D is unresolved. The V and J ends lost 5 bases and 2 bases respectively, with 18 bases between them. Germline V CDR1 and CDR2: LNHDA, SQIVND (reference sequence). The CDR3 sequence is 16 residues long. CDR3 sequence reads: CASSFRLNRVNTEAFF. The CDR3 bases are TGTGCCAGTAGTTTCCGTCTTAACCGAGTAAACACTGAAGCTTTCTTT.

The rearrangement links TRBV7-9 to TRBJ2-3, with D maybe TRBD2 (5 bases). CDR3 size: 15 residues. Per the germline V gene, CDR1 is SEHNR and CDR2 is FQNEAQ (reference sequence). The ends were cut back, 5 bases at V and 0 bases at J, with 12 bases in the middle. Written as DNA, the CDR3 is TGTGCCAGCAGCCAACGAGAGGGTAGCACAGATACGCAGTATTTT. This translates into CASSQREGSTDTQYF.

The CDR3 loop reads CAWSVRGLSTDTQYF. In nucleotides, the CDR3 is TGTGCCTGGAGTGTAAGGGGGCTAAGCACAGATACGCAGTATTTT. The genes are TRBV30 and TRBJ2-3; 7 nucleotides match TRBD1. CDR1 is GTSNPN, CDR2 SVGIG, per germline (reference sequence). The CDR3 covers 15 residues. V was pared by 0 bases and J by 0 bases, with 3 bases of the junction left unmatched.

This CDR3 reads CSAPGPVRGELFF. In DNA form, the CDR3 reads TGCAGTGCCCCAGGGCCCGTTCGCGGGGAGCTGTTTTTT. The V call is TRBV20-1, the J call TRBJ2-2; TRBD1 is a possible D gene (5 bases). The germline gives CDR1 DFQATT, CDR2 SNEGSKA (reference sequence). There are 13 residues in the CDR3. Deletions cut 6 bases from V and 7 bases from J, with 15 bases between.

The sample holds a few counts of this clonotype. The chain has TRBV30 and TRBJ2-1; the D gene is possibly TRBD1 (5 bases). Germline assignment: CDR1 GTSNPN and CDR2 SVGIG (reference sequence). V lost 0 bases, J lost 10 bases, and 13 bases lay in between. The CDR3 has 13 residues. CDR3 bases: TGTGCCTGGAGTGTACGCAGGGTTCGGGAGCAGTTCTTC. It encodes CAWSVRRVREQFF.

In this sample, this clonotype turned up once. V and J are TRBV5-4 and TRBJ2-1; 12 bases line up with TRBD1. Per the germline V gene, CDR1 is SGHNT and CDR2 is YYREEE (reference sequence). The CDR3 has 18 residues. The trim removed 4 bases at V and 8 bases at J, leaving 16 bases unmatched. For the CDR3, the DNA is TGTGCCAGCAGCCCTGGTGGTGCCCCGGGACAGGGGGCGCATGAGCAGTTCTTC. It encodes CASSPGGAPGQGAHEQFF.

The chain employs TRBV29-1 and TRBJ1-1; D remains unclear. The CDR3 has 13 amino acids. Germline assignment: CDR1 SQVTM and CDR2 ANQGSEA. V lost 7 bases, J lost 3 bases, and 15 bases lay in between. The CDR3 DNA is TGCAGCGGCCAACCCCGGTGGGACACTGAAGCTTTCTTT. Translating gives CSGQPRWDTEAFF.

This sequence joins TRBV20-1 and TRBJ1-6; D not resolved. Deletions cut 6 bases from V and 0 bases from J, with 6 bases between. CDR1 DFQATT and CDR2 SNEGSKA come from the germline V gene (reference sequence). This CDR3 has 13 amino acids. CDR3 sequence reads: CSAASSYNSPLHF. The CDR3 DNA sequence: TGCAGTGCAGCGAGCTCCTATAATTCACCCCTCCACTTT.

The rearrangement uses TRBV20-1 and TRBJ2-5, with D unclear. The CDR3 spans 12 residues. V gave up 3 bases and J gave up 1 base, with 6 bases separating them. Germline lookup yields CDR1 DFQATT and CDR2 SNEGSKA (reference sequence). In DNA, the CDR3 is TGCAGTGCTAGGTCGGGCCAAGAGACCCAGTACTTC. It encodes CSARSGQETQYF.

V and J are TRBV4-3 and TRBJ1-1, with unresolved D. Trimming took 1 base from V and 1 from J, leaving 16 bases between them. This CDR3 is built from 17 residues. Germline loops: CDR1 LGHNA, CDR2 YSLEER. DNA for the CDR3: TGCGCCAGCAGCCAAGCTCCCGGCGGGGAAACGAACACTGAAGCTTTCTTT. It translates to CASSQAPGGETNTEAFF.

The chain carries TRBV25-1 and TRBJ2-4; D is possibly TRBD1 (6 bases). Germline V gene sequence: CDR1 MGHDK, CDR2 SYGVNS. V dropped 4 bases and J dropped 8 bases, with 12 bases sitting between them. This CDR3 region has 13 residues. The CDR3 loop reads CASSADYRDIQYF. The CDR3 DNA sequence: TGTGCCAGCAGTGCCGACTACAGGGACATTCAGTACTTC.

This clonotype was observed once. The chain recombines TRBV3-1 with TRBJ2-1; TRBD1 is a possible D gene (6 bases). CDR1 and CDR2 from the germline V gene are LGHDT and YNNKEL (reference sequence). The CDR3 sequence is 13 residues long. Trimming pared 0 bases from V and 10 bases from J, leaving 10 bases between. Here the CDR3 reads CASSQDPDREQFF. The CDR3 coding sequence is TGTGCCAGCAGCCAAGATCCGGACAGAGAGCAGTTCTTC.

J is TRBJ2-5 and V is TRBV2; TRBD2 aligns across 10 bases. From germline, CDR1 is SNHLY and CDR2 FYNNEI. V was clipped by 4 bases and J by 1 base; unmatched bases: 3. This CDR3 contains 15 residues. CDR3: CASSGASGGQETQYF. DNA for the CDR3: TGTGCCAGCAGTGGGGCTAGCGGGGGCCAAGAGACCCAGTACTTC. Full variable domain (rest looked up from reference TRBV2 and TRBJ2-5): EPEVTQTPSHQVTQMGQEVILRCVPISNHLYFYWYRQILGQKVEFLVSFYNNEISEKSEIFDDQFSVERPDGSNFTLKIRSTKLEDSAMYFCASSGASGGQETQYFGPGTRLLVL.

This chain joins TRBV12-3 or TRBV12-4 and TRBJ2-6; D uncertain. V was shortened by 6 bases and J by 13 bases, with 16 bases between the two germline ends. The CDR3 loop spans 13 amino acids. CDR3 sequence reads: CASSQSQVLVLTF. Here the CDR3 DNA reads TGTGCCAGCAGCCAAAGCCAGGTCTTAGTCCTGACTTTC.

This chain connects TRBV6-2 or TRBV6-3 to TRBJ2-1; no clear D. Trimming took 5 bases from V and 2 from J, leaving 16 bases between them. CDR3 size: 16 residues. Looked up from germline, CDR1 is MNHEY and CDR2 is SVGEGT. CDR3: CASSLKGLAPYNEQFF. CDR3 nucleotide sequence: TGTGCCAGCAGTCTGAAGGGTCTGGCCCCCTACAATGAGCAGTTCTTC.

The CDR3 reads CASSLAPVGTGELFF. In DNA, the CDR3 is TGCGCCAGCAGCTTAGCCCCGGTTGGCACCGGGGAGCTGTTTTTT. The chain combines TRBV5-1 with TRBJ2-2; D not resolved. The V end lost 2 bases, the J end lost 4 bases, and 12 bases lay between the germline ends. CDR1 is SGHRS, CDR2 YFSETQ, per germline. This CDR3 has 15 amino acids.

The table lists this clonotype with a count of one. The chain carries TRBV6-2 or TRBV6-3 and TRBJ2-1, with a possible D match to TRBD1 (6 bases). Germline-derived CDR1 and CDR2 are MNHEY and SVGEGT. The V and J ends lost 6 bases and 3 bases respectively, with 24 bases between them. The CDR3 is 18 amino acids. CDR3 coding DNA: TGTGCCAGCAGCCCTAACCCCAGGGGAACCCCGGACTACAATGAGCAGTTCTTC. Protein product: CASSPNPRGTPDYNEQFF.

This clonotype is a singleton in its sample. The chain carries TRBV20-1 and TRBJ2-7; 8 bases map to TRBD2. The ends lost 5 bases at V and 6 bases at J; junction bases unmatched: 12. The length of the CDR3 is 14 residues. The germline V gene has CDR1 DFQATT and CDR2 SNEGSKA (reference sequence). CDR3 nucleotide sequence: TGCAGTGCTCGCGACCCGGGGGGGGCGTCCGAGCAGTACTTC. Its translation is CSARDPGGASEQYF.